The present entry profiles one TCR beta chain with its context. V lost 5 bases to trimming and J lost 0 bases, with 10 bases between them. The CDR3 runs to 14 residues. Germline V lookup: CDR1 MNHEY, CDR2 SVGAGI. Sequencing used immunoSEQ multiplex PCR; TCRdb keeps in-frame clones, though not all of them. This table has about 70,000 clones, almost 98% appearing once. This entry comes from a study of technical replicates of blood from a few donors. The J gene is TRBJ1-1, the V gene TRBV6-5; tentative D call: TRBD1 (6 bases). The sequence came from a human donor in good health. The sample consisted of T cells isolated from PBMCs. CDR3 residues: CASSTGSVNTEAFF. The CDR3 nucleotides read TGTGCCAGCAGTACAGGGTCGGTGAACACTGAAGCTTTCTTT.